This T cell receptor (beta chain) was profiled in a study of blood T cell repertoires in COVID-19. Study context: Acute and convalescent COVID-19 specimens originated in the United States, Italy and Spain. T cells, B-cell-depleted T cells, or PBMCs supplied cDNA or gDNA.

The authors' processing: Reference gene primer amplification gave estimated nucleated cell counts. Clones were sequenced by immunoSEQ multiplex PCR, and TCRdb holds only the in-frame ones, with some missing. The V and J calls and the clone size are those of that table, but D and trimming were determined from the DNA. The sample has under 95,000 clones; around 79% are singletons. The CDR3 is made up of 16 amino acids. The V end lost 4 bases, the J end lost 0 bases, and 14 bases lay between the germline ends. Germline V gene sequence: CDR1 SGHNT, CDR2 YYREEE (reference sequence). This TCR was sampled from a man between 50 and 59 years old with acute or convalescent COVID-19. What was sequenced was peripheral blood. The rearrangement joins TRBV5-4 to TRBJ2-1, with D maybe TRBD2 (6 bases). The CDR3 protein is CASSRREGYSYNEQFF. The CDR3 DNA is TGTGCCAGCAGCCGGAGGGAAGGGTACTCCTACAATGAGCAGTTCTTC.